The 21 T cell receptor beta chains reported below all come from one sample, sequenced in a study of metastatic and nonmetastatic thyroid tumors. No patient had received any treatment before thyroid surgery. TCRdb recomputed clones from the PCR reads via MiXCR. The sample carries about 13,000 clones, more than 25% recorded once. Sequences were obtained from tumor tissue. The receptor set was obtained from a male donor with papillary thyroid cancer or a benign thyroid nodule (not recorded which). Some clones in this sample may be carry-over from other donors' samples.

V is TRBV3-1 and J is TRBJ2-5; 11 bases are shared with TRBD2. The germline gives CDR1 LGHDT, CDR2 YNNKEL (reference sequence). Trimming at V came to 0 bases and at J to 5 bases, leaving 8 bases not matched to a gene. This CDR3 contains 17 residues. This chain's CDR3 is CASSQELLAGAQETQYF. DNA for the CDR3: TGTGCCAGCAGCCAAGAGTTACTAGCGGGGGCACAGGAGACCCAGTACTTC.

This clone is labeled medium-sized. The genes are TRBV20-1 and TRBJ1-1; no definite D call. Trimming shortened V by 8 bases and J by 1 base, and 11 bases separated the two germline ends. CDR1 is DFQATT and CDR2 is SNEGSKA in the germline V gene (reference sequence). The CDR3 is 12 residues long. CDR3 bases: TGCAGTTCGAGAGGACCGAACACTGAAGCTTTCTTT. Its translation is CSSRGPNTEAFF.

The rearrangement links TRBV2 to TRBJ1-1; no clear D gene. The CDR3 is 14 amino acids. Deletions cut 6 bases from V and 3 bases from J, with 14 bases between. Looked up from germline, CDR1 is SNHLY and CDR2 is FYNNEI. The CDR3 protein is CASSAQWAYTEAFF. The CDR3, as DNA: TGTGCCAGCAGCGCGCAGTGGGCCTACACTGAAGCTTTCTTT.

V usage is TRBV20-1 and J usage is TRBJ2-1, with 9 bases fitting TRBD2. There are 17 residues in the CDR3. CDR1 DFQATT and CDR2 SNEGSKA come from the germline V gene (reference sequence). V lost 3 bases to trimming and J lost 8 bases; unmatched junction nucleotides: 17. CDR3 bases: TGCAGTGCTAGTTTGGCCCGCGGGGGGGCATTAGTCTATGAGCAGTTCTTC. Protein: CSASLARGGALVYEQFF.

The CDR3 DNA reads as TGCAGTGCCAGGACAGGGTCTAAGGACACCGGGGAGCTGTTTTTT. It codes for CSARTGSKDTGELFF. This chain uses TRBV20-1 with TRBJ2-2, with 8 bases that match TRBD1. The CDR3 covers 15 residues. The germline gives CDR1 DFQATT, CDR2 SNEGSKA (reference sequence). Trimming took 6 bases from V and 3 from J; bases not matched to a gene: 9.

The V gene is TRBV18, the J gene TRBJ2-5; D is unclear. The CDR3 consists of 11 residues. The V gene lost 3 bases and the J gene lost 9 bases, with 8 bases spanning the gap. Germline V gene data show CDR1 as KGHSH and CDR2 as LQKENI. The DNA of the CDR3 is TGTGCCAGCTCACCGCGTGGGGCCCAGTACTTC. Its translation: CASSPRGAQYF.

J is TRBJ1-1 and V is TRBV7-9; TRBD1 might be the D (5 bases). This CDR3 is 14 amino acids long. Trimming left V 2 bases short and J 1 base short, with 8 bases between. The germline V gene has CDR1 SEHNR and CDR2 FQNEAQ (reference sequence). The CDR3 is CASSLNGQNTEAFF. In DNA form, the CDR3 reads TGTGCCAGCAGCTTAAATGGACAGAACACTGAAGCTTTCTTT.

This chain uses TRBV27 with TRBJ2-7; D uncertain. Looked up from germline, CDR1 is MNHEY and CDR2 is SMNVEV (reference sequence). V lost 1 base, J lost 0 bases, and 7 bases lay in between. The CDR3 runs to 14 residues. CDR3 in amino acids: CASSLFRTSYEQYF. CDR3 in DNA: TGTGCCAGCAGTTTATTTCGGACCTCCTACGAGCAGTACTTC.

This clone was observed a handful of times. The CDR3 DNA sequence: TGTGCCAGCAGCTTAGGAGGGGGTAGAGCAAATTCACCCCTCCACTTT. Its protein product is CASSLGGGRANSPLHF. The chain combines TRBV11-2 with TRBJ1-6; D may be TRBD1 (6 bases). The CDR3 extends over 16 amino acids. Germline CDR1 reads SGHAT; CDR2 reads FQNNGV. Trimming took 1 base from V and 7 from J, leaving 14 bases between them.

V is TRBV11-2 and J is TRBJ1-5; D unclear. Trimming removed 2 bases from V and 1 base from J, with 12 bases in between. Looked up from germline, CDR1 is SGHAT and CDR2 is FQNNGV. The CDR3 is 16 residues long. The CDR3 here is CASSLWVGRSNQPQHF. The CDR3 bases are TGTGCCAGCAGCTTATGGGTAGGGAGAAGCAATCAGCCCCAGCATTTT.

J is TRBJ2-7 and V is TRBV20-1; weak D call: TRBD1 (5 bases). V lost 8 bases and J 4 bases, leaving 24 bases between the germline ends. The CDR3 runs 15 residues. Germline-derived CDR1 and CDR2 are DFQATT and SNEGSKA (reference sequence). CDR3 sequence (DNA): TGCAGTCCCTCGAAGGGGTACTATTGGAATTACGAGCAGTACTTC. Translation gives CSPSKGYYWNYEQYF.

V usage is TRBV5-1 and J usage is TRBJ2-2; D possibly corresponds to TRBD1 (6 bases). Germline V gene data show CDR1 as SGHRS and CDR2 as YFSETQ. Trimming shortened V by 0 bases and J by 0 bases, and 6 bases separated the two germline ends. The CDR3 sequence is 15 residues long. The CDR3 spells CASSLGTANTGELFF. The CDR3 DNA is TGCGCCAGCAGCTTGGGGACAGCGAACACCGGGGAGCTGTTTTTT.

This chain joins TRBV12-3 or TRBV12-4 and TRBJ1-6; D remains unclear. The ends were cut back, 7 bases at V and 0 bases at J, with 19 bases in the middle. The CDR3 is made up of 18 amino acids. The DNA for the CDR3 is TGTGCCAGCACGGGATCCCCCCTCGATACCTCCTATAATTCACCCCTCCACTTT. This sequence encodes CASTGSPLDTSYNSPLHF.

This clone appeared many times. Additional DNA sequences in this sample encode the identical CDR3. The chain carries TRBV6-1 and TRBJ1-2; 8 bases are a match to TRBD1. This CDR3 comprises 13 residues. V was clipped by 3 bases and J by 5 bases; unmatched bases: 2. The germline CDR1 and CDR2 sequences are MNHNS and SASEGT. CDR3 nucleotide sequence: TGTGCCAGCAGTGAGCACAGGGGGTATGGCTACACCTTC. It is translated as CASSEHRGYGYTF.

This clone ranks as medium-sized. The CDR3: CASSFGSLSSYNEQFF. CDR3 DNA sequence: TGTGCCAGCAGCTTCGGATCATTGAGCTCCTACAATGAGCAGTTCTTC. J is TRBJ2-1 and V is TRBV5-6, with no clear D. The germline V and J ends were trimmed by 2 bases and 0 bases, with 12 bases remaining between them. Germline loops: CDR1 SGHDT, CDR2 YYEEEE. The CDR3 is 16 residues long.

About this clone itself: A much larger clone differs by one base, so this may be a read error. This same CDR3 is encoded by further DNA sequences in the sample. The chain links TRBV27 to TRBJ1-5, with D perhaps TRBD1 (5 bases). V lost 3 bases to trimming and J lost 6 bases, with 12 bases between them. Germline CDR1 is MNHEY and CDR2 is SMNVEV (reference sequence). The CDR3 has 14 amino acids. DNA of the CDR3: TGTGCCAGCAGTTTGTTTGCGGGGACTCAGCCCCAGCATTTT. It specifies CASSLFAGTQPQHF.

V is TRBV11-3 and J is TRBJ2-1; D unclear. Germline V CDR1 and CDR2: SGHNT, YENEEA. The CDR3 is made up of 15 amino acids. The V end was cut by 1 base, the J end by 0 bases, with 7 bases between. Here the CDR3 reads CASSLGDNSYNEQFF. Here the CDR3 DNA reads TGTGCCAGCAGCTTAGGGGATAACTCCTACAATGAGCAGTTCTTC.

The chain is built from TRBV30 and TRBJ1-5, with a tentative D call TRBD1 (5 bases). CDR1 and CDR2 (germline): GTSNPN, SVGIG (reference sequence). This CDR3 region has 13 residues. V shed 7 bases and J shed 4 bases, with 14 bases lying between them. CDR3 amino acids: CASSGHLNQPQHF. Written as DNA, the CDR3 is TGTGCCTCCTCCGGACACCTAAATCAGCCCCAGCATTTT.

The rearrangement uses TRBV5-1 and TRBJ2-7; D call uncertain. The germline V gene encodes CDR1 SGHRS and CDR2 YFSETQ. V was shortened by 1 base and J by 4 bases, with 12 bases between the two germline ends. The CDR3 contains 14 residues. The CDR3 sequence: CASSLSGGGYEQYF. CDR3 DNA sequence: TGCGCCAGCAGCTTGTCCGGCGGTGGGTACGAGCAGTACTTC.

CDR3 coding DNA: TGTGCCAGCAGTCCACCCAGGGGTGACGAGCAGTACTTC. Its protein product is CASSPPRGDEQYF. The chain has TRBV7-2 and TRBJ2-7; a weak D match, TRBD1 (6 bases). V was shortened by 6 bases and J by 5 bases, with 14 bases between the two germline ends. This CDR3 region has 13 residues. Germline CDR1 reads SGHTA; CDR2 reads FQGNSA.

This clone was seen at least ten times. V gene TRBV9 combines with J gene TRBJ2-3; TRBD2 might be the D (6 bases). Germline values: CDR1 SGDLS, CDR2 YYNGEE. Trimming took off 3 bases at V and 5 bases at J, with 13 bases between the two ends. This CDR3 comprises 14 residues. CDR3 coding DNA: TGTGCCAGCAGCGCTAGCGCCTCCAGAGATACGCAGTATTTT. Its protein is CASSASASRDTQYF.